One sample yielded the 21 T cell receptor beta chains listed below, sequenced in a study of cytomegalovirus exposure and HLA in healthy donors. It was with 60 Vbeta and 13 Jbeta primers that the PCR ran. The data were produced by immunoSEQ multiplex PCR, yet TCRdb's version contains in-frame clones alone and is incomplete. In the table there are some 79,000 clones, 55% to 65% of which are singletons. The sample consisted of PBMCs. The receptor source for this set is a woman aged 40 to 50 in good health and CMV-seropositive.

The J gene is TRBJ2-6, the V gene TRBV19; TRBD1 matches at 10 bases. Germline V gene sequence: CDR1 LNHDA, CDR2 SQIVND (reference sequence). The CDR3 is made up of 16 amino acids. Trimming took 5 bases from V and 4 from J; bases not matched to a gene: 5. The CDR3 here is CASSEDRGLGANVLTF. As DNA, the CDR3 is TGTGCCAGTAGTGAAGACAGGGGGCTCGGGGCCAACGTCCTGACTTTC. The complete variable domain, with remaining parts taken from reference TRBV19 and TRBJ2-6, reads DGGITQSPKYLFRKEGQNVTLSCEQNLNHDAMYWYRQDPGQGLRLIYYSQIVNDFQKGDIAEGYSVSREKKESFPLTVTSAQKNPTAFYLCASSEDRGLGANVLTFGAGSRLTVL.

The gene calls are TRBV4-2 and TRBJ2-7; 8 nucleotides match TRBD2. Trimming at V came to 0 bases and at J to 3 bases, leaving 13 bases not matched to a gene. Germline V gene data show CDR1 as LGHNA and CDR2 as YNFKEQ. The CDR3 sequence is 18 residues long. In DNA, the CDR3 is TGTGCCAGCAGCCAAGATTCGACGGGAGGGGATATAAACTACGAGCAGTACTTC. It encodes CASSQDSTGGDINYEQYF.

The chain carries TRBV7-2 and TRBJ2-1; 11 bases agree with TRBD2. Trimming removed 5 bases from V and 7 bases from J; junction bases left unmatched: 13. CDR1 and CDR2 from the germline V gene are SGHTA and FQGNSA. The CDR3 is 17 residues long. This CDR3 reads CASSRIIAGGPSNEQFF. CDR3 sequence (DNA): TGTGCCAGCAGCCGAATCATAGCGGGAGGGCCGAGTAATGAGCAGTTCTTC.

This chain joins TRBV6-1 and TRBJ1-2, with 8 nucleotides matching TRBD1. V shed 2 bases, J shed 4 bases, and the junction held 3 bases outside the gene matches. The CDR3 runs 14 residues. Germline values: CDR1 MNHNS, CDR2 SASEGT. CDR3 nucleotides: TGTGCCAGCAGTGAACGGACAGGGATCTATGGCTACACCTTC. Translated, it gives CASSERTGIYGYTF.

The rearrangement links TRBV28 to TRBJ1-1; D gene unclear. The CDR3 has 12 amino acids. Looked up from germline, CDR1 is MDHEN and CDR2 is SYDVKM. Trimming pared 3 bases from V and 7 bases from J, leaving 9 bases between. The CDR3 is CASSFSGVEAFF. The CDR3 DNA follows: TGTGCCAGCAGTTTCTCGGGTGTTGAAGCTTTCTTT.

The chain has TRBV5-8 and TRBJ1-2, with D possibly matching TRBD1 (5 bases). Looked up from germline, CDR1 is SGHTS and CDR2 is YDEGEE. The CDR3 runs 15 residues. V gave up 0 bases and J gave up 8 bases, with 17 bases separating them. This CDR3 reads CASSLGPQGFRGYTF. CDR3 DNA sequence: TGTGCCAGCAGCTTGGGGCCCCAGGGATTCCGCGGCTACACCTTC.

The CDR3 is CASSRLADYTDTQYF. The DNA of the CDR3 is TGTGCCAGCAGCCGTCTAGCGGATTACACAGATACGCAGTATTTT. V usage is TRBV7-9 and J usage is TRBJ2-3; 7 bases match TRBD2. The CDR3 is made up of 15 amino acids. Germline CDR1 and CDR2: SEHNR and FQNEAQ (reference sequence). Trimming removed 5 bases from V and 2 bases from J; junction bases left unmatched: 7.

V usage is TRBV28 and J usage is TRBJ2-7; TRBD1 aligns across 10 bases. The CDR3 loop spans 14 amino acids. Germline lookup yields CDR1 MDHEN and CDR2 SYDVKM. Unmatched junction bases numbered 8, after V lost 6 bases and J lost 6 bases. The CDR3 loop is CASRGTGDPPEQYF. CDR3 nucleotides: TGTGCCAGCAGAGGGACAGGGGATCCTCCCGAGCAGTACTTC.

This chain links TRBV2 with TRBJ1-5; 8 bases match TRBD1. V lost 3 bases and J lost 2; bases outside the gene matches: 6. The CDR3 extends over 16 amino acids. Germline assignment: CDR1 SNHLY and CDR2 FYNNEI. CDR3 bases: TGTGCCAGCAGTGATGGGACAGGAGGACGCAATCAGCCCCAGCATTTT. This sequence encodes CASSDGTGGRNQPQHF.

V gene TRBV7-2 combines with J gene TRBJ2-7; TRBD1 aligns across 9 bases. The CDR3 contains 12 residues. Trimming removed 5 bases from V and 10 bases from J; junction bases left unmatched: 6. Germline CDR1 and CDR2: SGHTA and FQGNSA. The CDR3 is CASSGRDRVQYF. CDR3 DNA sequence: TGTGCCAGCAGCGGCCGGGACAGGGTTCAGTACTTC.

The chain employs TRBV27 and TRBJ2-7; the match to TRBD2 covers 7 bases. J lost 3 bases, V lost 7 bases, and 12 bases had no gene match. The CDR3 is 15 amino acids. Germline CDR1 MNHEY, CDR2 SMNVEV (reference sequence). The CDR3 protein is CASTTRGDGDYEQYF. CDR3 nucleotide sequence: TGTGCCAGCACCACCCGGGGGGACGGCGACTACGAGCAGTACTTC.

The V call is TRBV10-3, the J call TRBJ2-3; weak D call: TRBD2 (5 bases). Per the germline V gene, CDR1 is ENHRY and CDR2 is SYGVKD. CDR3 length equals 15 residues. V was cut by 6 bases and J by 4 bases, with 17 bases left in between. The CDR3 DNA sequence: TGTGCCATCAGGCGAGGGCCCGAGGACCCAGATACGCAGTATTTT. As protein: CAIRRGPEDPDTQYF.

V and J are TRBV9 and TRBJ2-2; TRBD2 aligns across 10 bases. Per the germline V gene, CDR1 is SGDLS and CDR2 is YYNGEE. The V segment lost 3 bases and the J segment 6 bases; nucleotides outside the gene matches: 5. The CDR3 has 15 residues. CDR3 loop: CASSASGSSAGELFF. The CDR3 DNA sequence: TGTGCCAGCAGCGCTAGCGGGAGTAGCGCCGGGGAGCTGTTTTTT.

The chain couples TRBV6-5 to TRBJ2-7; D may be TRBD1 (6 bases). V was shortened by 4 bases and J by 2 bases, with 9 bases between the two germline ends. This CDR3 spans 13 amino acids. CDR1 and CDR2 (germline): MNHEY, SVGAGI. The DNA for the CDR3 is TGTGCCAGCAGTTTGGGACATCCCTACGAGCAGTACTTC. Protein product: CASSLGHPYEQYF.

J is TRBJ1-2 and V is TRBV29-1; tentatively, D is TRBD1 (6 bases). CDR3 length: 14 residues. The V gene's germline CDR1 is SQVTM and CDR2 ANQGSEA. The V and J ends lost 3 bases and 7 bases respectively, with 18 bases between them. DNA of the CDR3: TGCAGCGTTGAGGGCAGGGACACGTGGGTTGGCTACACCTTC. Translating gives CSVEGRDTWVGYTF.

Comment on this clone: Relative to the germline gene, one junction end is altered; a read error may explain this. V usage is TRBV30 and J usage is TRBJ2-3; TRBD1 might be the D (6 bases). Germline V CDR1 and CDR2: GTSNPN, SVGIG (reference sequence). There are 11 residues in the CDR3. Here the CDR3 reads CAWNVNRELDF. Here the CDR3 DNA reads TGTGCCTGGAATGTAAACAGGGAGTTGGATTTT.

This clone is labeled medium-sized (0.01 to 0.1%). The chain recombines TRBV7-9 with TRBJ1-1, with D maybe TRBD1 (6 bases). The CDR3 length is 16 residues. Germline V lookup: CDR1 SEHNR, CDR2 FQNEAQ (reference sequence). Trimming pared 5 bases from V and 2 bases from J, leaving 18 bases between. The CDR3: CASSKEGGAANTEAFF. CDR3 bases: TGTGCCAGCAGCAAAGAGGGGGGGGCAGCTAACACTGAAGCTTTCTTT.

This sequence joins TRBV19 and TRBJ1-5; D unresolved. This CDR3 has 15 residues. Germline CDR1 reads LNHDA; CDR2 reads SQIVND (reference sequence). The V end lost 7 bases, the J end lost 0 bases, and 13 bases lay between the germline ends. The DNA for the CDR3 is TGTGCCAGTATATCTAACCTGTATAGCAATCAGCCCCAGCATTTT. This encodes CASISNLYSNQPQHF.

This clone was observed a few times. The V gene is TRBV2, the J gene TRBJ2-2; a weak D match, TRBD2 (5 bases). The germline V gene encodes CDR1 SNHLY and CDR2 FYNNEI. Trimming took 3 bases from V and 5 from J, leaving 16 bases between them. The CDR3 has 16 amino acids. The CDR3 here is CASSERASLGTGELFF. In DNA, the CDR3 is TGTGCCAGCAGTGAGAGGGCTAGTCTTGGGACCGGGGAGCTGTTTTTT.

This clone was seen only once. The gene calls are TRBV4-3 and TRBJ1-1; unclear D gene. The germline V gene has CDR1 LGHNA and CDR2 YSLEER. V was clipped by 0 bases and J by 1 base, with 12 bases between them. The CDR3 length is 16 residues. CDR3 DNA sequence: TGCGCCAGCAGCCAAGATTGGAGTATCAGGAACACTGAAGCTTTCTTT. Its protein is CASSQDWSIRNTEAFF.

This clone was recorded once. The chain employs TRBV5-4 and TRBJ1-4; TRBD1 aligns across 12 bases. The CDR3 covers 16 residues. The trim removed 0 bases at V and 7 bases at J, leaving 4 bases unmatched. Germline V gene data show CDR1 as SGHNT and CDR2 as YYREEE (reference sequence). CDR3 coding DNA: TGTGCCAGCAGCTTGGCCGGGACAGGGGGCAGTGAAAAACTGTTTTTT. Encoded protein: CASSLAGTGGSEKLFF.